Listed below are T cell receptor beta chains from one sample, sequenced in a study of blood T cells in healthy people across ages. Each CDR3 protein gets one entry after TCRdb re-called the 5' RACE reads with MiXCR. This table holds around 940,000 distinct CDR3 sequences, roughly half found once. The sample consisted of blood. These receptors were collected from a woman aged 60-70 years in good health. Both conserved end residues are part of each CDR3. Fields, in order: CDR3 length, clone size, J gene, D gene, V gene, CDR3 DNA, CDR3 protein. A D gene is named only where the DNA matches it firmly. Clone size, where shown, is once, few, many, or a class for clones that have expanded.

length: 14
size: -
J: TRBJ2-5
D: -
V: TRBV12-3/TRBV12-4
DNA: TGTGCCAGCAGCTCCGCTATAGTTAAAGAGACCCAGTACTTC
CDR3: CASSSAIVKETQYF

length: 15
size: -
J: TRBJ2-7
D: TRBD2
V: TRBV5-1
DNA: TGCGCCAGCAGCCCCTCCGGGACTAGAGGATACGAGCAGTACTTC
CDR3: CASSPSGTRGYEQYF

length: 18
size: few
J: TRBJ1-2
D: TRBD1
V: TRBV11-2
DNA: TGTGCCAGCAGCCTGTCTGTTGGGACAGCGACAGCTAACTATGGCTACACCTTC
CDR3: CASSLSVGTATANYGYTF

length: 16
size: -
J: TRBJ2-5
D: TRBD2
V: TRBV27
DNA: TGTGCCAGCAGTCCCTCTAGCGGGGAGTACCAAGAGACCCAGTACTTC
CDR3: CASSPSSGEYQETQYF

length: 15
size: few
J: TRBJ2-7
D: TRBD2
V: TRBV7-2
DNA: TGTGCCAGCAGCGGAGCGGGGGTAAAACGCTACGAGCAGTACTTC
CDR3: CASSGAGVKRYEQYF

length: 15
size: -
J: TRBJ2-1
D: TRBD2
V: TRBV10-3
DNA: TGTGCCATCAGTGGAGGCGGGAGTCTGAACAATGAGCAGTTCTTC
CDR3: CAISGGGSLNNEQFF

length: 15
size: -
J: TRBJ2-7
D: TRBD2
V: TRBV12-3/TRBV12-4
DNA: TGTGCCAGCAGTCGGCCGCTAGCGGGGTCCTACGAGCAGTACTTC
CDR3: CASSRPLAGSYEQYF

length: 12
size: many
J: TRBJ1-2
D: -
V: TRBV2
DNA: TGCGCCAGCAGCGAGGACGGCTATGGCTACACCTTC
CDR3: CASSEDGYGYTF

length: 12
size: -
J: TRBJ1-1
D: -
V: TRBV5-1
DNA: TGCGCCATGCAGACAGAGAACACTGAAGCTTTCTTT
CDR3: CAMQTENTEAFF

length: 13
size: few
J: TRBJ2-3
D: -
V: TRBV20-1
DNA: TGCAGTGCTGGGGACCGACTCACAGATACGCAGTATTTT
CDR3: CSAGDRLTDTQYF

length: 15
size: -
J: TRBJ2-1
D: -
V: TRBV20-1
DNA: TGCACCTCAACGAAAGGGGACCCCTCCTACAATGAGCAGTTCTTC
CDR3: CTSTKGDPSYNEQFF

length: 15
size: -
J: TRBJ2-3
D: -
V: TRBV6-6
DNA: TGTGCCAGCAGTGACGGGGGACGTCGGGGAGGTACGCAGTATTTT
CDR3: CASSDGGRRGGTQYF

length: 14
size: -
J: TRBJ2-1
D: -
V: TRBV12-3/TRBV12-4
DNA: TGTGCCAGCAGTTACGGCGGGACCTACAATGAGCAGTTCTTC
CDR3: CASSYGGTYNEQFF

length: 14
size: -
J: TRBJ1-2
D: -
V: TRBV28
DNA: TGTGCCAGCTTATCTGGGGGGCTCGGCTATGGCTACACCTTC
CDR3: CASLSGGLGYGYTF

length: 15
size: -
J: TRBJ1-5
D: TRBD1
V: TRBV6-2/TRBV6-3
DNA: TGTGCCAGCAGCCAACTGACAGGGGTTGGTCAGCCCCAGCATTTT
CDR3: CASSQLTGVGQPQHF

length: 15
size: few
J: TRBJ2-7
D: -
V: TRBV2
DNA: TGTGCCAGCAGCCGGGAGAAGGGAGATACCTACGAGCAGTACTTC
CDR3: CASSREKGDTYEQYF

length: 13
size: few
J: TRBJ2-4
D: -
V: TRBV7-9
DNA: TGTGCCAGCAGCGATTACATCGAAAACATTCAGTACTTC
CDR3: CASSDYIENIQYF

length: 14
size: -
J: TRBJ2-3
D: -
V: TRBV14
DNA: TGTGCCAGCAGCCAAGAAGCCAGGACAGATACGCAGTATTTT
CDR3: CASSQEARTDTQYF

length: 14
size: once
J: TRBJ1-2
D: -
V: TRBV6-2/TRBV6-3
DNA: TGTGCCAGCAGTTACGAAGGGGCTAACTATGGCTACACCTTC
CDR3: CASSYEGANYGYTF

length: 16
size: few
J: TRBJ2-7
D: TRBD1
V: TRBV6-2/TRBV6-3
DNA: TGTGCCAGCAGTTACTCGATTCAGGGGGCTCGGAACGAGCAGTACTTC
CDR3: CASSYSIQGARNEQYF

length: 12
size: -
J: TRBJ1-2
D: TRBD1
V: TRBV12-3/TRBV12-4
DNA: TGTGCCAGCACCCGGGACAGGTTTTTTTCCACCTTC
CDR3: CASTRDRFFSTF

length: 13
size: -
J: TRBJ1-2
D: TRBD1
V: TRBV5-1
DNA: TGCGCCAGCACCCTAGGACAGGACTATGGCTACACCTTC
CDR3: CASTLGQDYGYTF

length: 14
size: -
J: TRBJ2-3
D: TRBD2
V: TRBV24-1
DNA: TGTGCCACCCGACCTAGCGGCCCTACAGATACGCAGTATTTT
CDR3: CATRPSGPTDTQYF

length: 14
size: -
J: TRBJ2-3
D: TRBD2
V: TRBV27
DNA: TGTGCCACGCGACTAGCGGGAGCGTCAGATACGCAGTATTTT
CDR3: CATRLAGASDTQYF

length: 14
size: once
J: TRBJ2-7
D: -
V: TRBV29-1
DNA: TGCAGCGTTCTGGGAGGCGGGGGCACGAACGAGCAGTACTTC
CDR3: CSVLGGGGTNEQYF

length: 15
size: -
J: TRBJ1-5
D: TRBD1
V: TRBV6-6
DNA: TGTGCCATCCAAGGACAGGCTAATAGCAATCAGCCCCAGCATTTT
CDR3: CAIQGQANSNQPQHF

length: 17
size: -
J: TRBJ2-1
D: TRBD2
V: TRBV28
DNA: TGTGCCAGCAGACGTGAGTCTGGACTAGCGGCCTACAATGAGCAGTTCTTC
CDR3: CASRRESGLAAYNEQFF

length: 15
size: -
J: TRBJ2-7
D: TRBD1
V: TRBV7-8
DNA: TGTGCCAGCAGCTCCGGGACAGGGAATGGCTACGAGCAGTACTTC
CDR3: CASSSGTGNGYEQYF

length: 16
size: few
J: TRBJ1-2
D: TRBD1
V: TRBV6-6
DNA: TGTGCCAGCAGTAAAGGACAGGGGTCTTCGTACGGTGGCTACACCTTC
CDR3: CASSKGQGSSYGGYTF

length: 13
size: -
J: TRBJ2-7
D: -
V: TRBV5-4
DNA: TGTGCCAGCAGTTTGGGAGAATCGGACGAGCAGTACTTC
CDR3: CASSLGESDEQYF

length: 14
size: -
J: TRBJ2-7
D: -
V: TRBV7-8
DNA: TGTGCCAGCAGCTTGGTTAGGGTTCCGGACGAGCAGTACTTC
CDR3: CASSLVRVPDEQYF

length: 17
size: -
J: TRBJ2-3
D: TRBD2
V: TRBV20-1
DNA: TGCAGTGCTACAGATTACGCGACTAGCGGGAAAACAGATATGCAGTATTTT
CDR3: CSATDYATSGKTDMQYF

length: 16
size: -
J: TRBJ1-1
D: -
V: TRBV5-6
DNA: TGTGCCAGCAGCCAAACTAGGCACGCAGGGTACACTGAAGCTTTCTTT
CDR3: CASSQTRHAGYTEAFF

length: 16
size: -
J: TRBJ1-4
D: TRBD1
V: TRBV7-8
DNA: TGTGCCAGCACAAAGACGCGGGACAGGGGTAATGAAAAACTGTTTTTT
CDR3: CASTKTRDRGNEKLFF

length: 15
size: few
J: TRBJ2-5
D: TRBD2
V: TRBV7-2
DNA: TGTGCCAGCAGGAAATCTAGCGGAGGGAGGGAGACCCAGTACTTC
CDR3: CASRKSSGGRETQYF

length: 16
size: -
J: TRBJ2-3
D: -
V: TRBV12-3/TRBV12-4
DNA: TGTGCCAGCAGTTCTCCCTCGGGACTGAGCACAGATACGCAGTATTTT
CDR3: CASSSPSGLSTDTQYF

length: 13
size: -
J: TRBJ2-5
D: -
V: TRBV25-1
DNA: TGTGCCAGCAGTGAAGAAGTTATTCGGACCCAGTACTTC
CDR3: CASSEEVIRTQYF

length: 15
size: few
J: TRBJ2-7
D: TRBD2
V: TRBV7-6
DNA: TGTGCCAGCAGCTTAGCCCTAGCGGGTTATGGCGAGCAGTACTTC
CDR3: CASSLALAGYGEQYF

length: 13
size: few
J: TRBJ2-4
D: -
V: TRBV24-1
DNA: TGTGCCACCAGTCCAGGGTCCTACGAGGAGCAGTACTTC
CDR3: CATSPGSYEEQYF

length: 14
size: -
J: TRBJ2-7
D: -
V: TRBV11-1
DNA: TGTGCCAGCAGACCGCCCTGGGGGGGCCACGAGCAGTACTTC
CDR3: CASRPPWGGHEQYF

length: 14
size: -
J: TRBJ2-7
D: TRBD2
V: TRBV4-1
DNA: TGCGCCAGCAGCCAAAGACTAGCGGAGGGTGAGCAGTACTTC
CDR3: CASSQRLAEGEQYF

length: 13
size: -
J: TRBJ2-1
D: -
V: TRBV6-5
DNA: TGTGCCAGCAGTTACGGATGGACCGATGAGCAGTTCTTC
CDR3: CASSYGWTDEQFF

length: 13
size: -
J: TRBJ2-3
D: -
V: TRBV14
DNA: TGTGCCAGCAGCCAAGATCGCGGCATTACGCAGTATTTT
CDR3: CASSQDRGITQYF

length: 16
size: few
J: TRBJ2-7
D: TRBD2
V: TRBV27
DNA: TGTGCCAGCAGTTTCCTGACTAGCGGGAGTGAGGTCGAGCAGTACTTC
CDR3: CASSFLTSGSEVEQYF

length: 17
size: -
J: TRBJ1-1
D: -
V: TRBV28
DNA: TGTGCCAGCAGTTTTAATTGGTTCGACAGGTTGAACACTGAAGCTTTCTTT
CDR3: CASSFNWFDRLNTEAFF

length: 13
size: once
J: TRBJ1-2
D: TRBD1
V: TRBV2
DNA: TGTGCCAGCAAAGACAGGGTTGACTATGGCTACACCTTC
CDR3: CASKDRVDYGYTF

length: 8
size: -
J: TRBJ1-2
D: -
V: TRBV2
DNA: TGCGCTACACCGAGGGACACCTTC
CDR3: CATPRDTF

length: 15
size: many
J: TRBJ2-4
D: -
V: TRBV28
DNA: TGTGCCAGCAGTTTACGTGTAGCTGCCAAAAACATTCAGTACTTC
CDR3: CASSLRVAAKNIQYF

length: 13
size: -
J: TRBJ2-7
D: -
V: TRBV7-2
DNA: TGTGCCAGCAGCCCCGGCGGGGAAACAGTGCAGTACTTC
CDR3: CASSPGGETVQYF

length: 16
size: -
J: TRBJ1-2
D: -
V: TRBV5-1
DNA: TGCGCCAGCAGCTCGATGGGGTGGGCATACCACTATGGCTACACCTTC
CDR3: CASSSMGWAYHYGYTF

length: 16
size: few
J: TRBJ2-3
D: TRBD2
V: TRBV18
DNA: TGTGCCAGCTCCGGACTTTCTAGCGGGAGTTCAGATACGCAGTATTTT
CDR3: CASSGLSSGSSDTQYF

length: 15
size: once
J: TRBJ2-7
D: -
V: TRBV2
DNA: TGTGCCAGCACCGGGACGGGAGATTTCACCTACGAGCAGTACTTC
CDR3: CASTGTGDFTYEQYF

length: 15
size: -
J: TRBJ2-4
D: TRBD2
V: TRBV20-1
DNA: TGCAGTGCTAGAACTAGCGGGAGTCCCAAGGACATTCAGTACTTC
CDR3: CSARTSGSPKDIQYF

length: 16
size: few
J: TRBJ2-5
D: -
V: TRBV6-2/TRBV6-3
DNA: TGTGCCAGCAGTTGGACCCCCCTGGAGGGCGAGGAGACCCAGTACTTC
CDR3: CASSWTPLEGEETQYF